This T cell receptor beta chain was identified in a study of shared clonotypes between healthy human individuals (dated by TCRdb to between 2020 and 2021). For the study in its entirety: The cohort comprised a couple of women and a few men aged 18 to 49 years. For each donor, CD4 naive and CD4 memory were each run on three plates, CD8 naive on two plates, and CD8 memory on one plate. Blood TCR repertoires of five healthy adults were deeply sequenced to estimate repertoire size and the extent of clonotype sharing between individuals. Libraries were prepared and TCR repertoires were sequenced by different laboratories using diverse techniques, in order to increase sequencing depth and limit assay-specific biases. Leukapheresis yielded between about 0.85 and 9.5 billion PBMCs per donor. Broader findings and caveats from the paper: Sampling was restricted to blood, and TCR repertoires in tissues likely differ from the TCR repertoires found in blood. Because the study included only a small number of donors, the genetic and exposure-history diversity represented was limited. Across a handful of donors, roughly 5.1% of naive CD4, approximately 3.6% of naive CD8, roughly 2.3% of memory CD4, and approximately 0.4% of memory CD8 clonotypes were shared. Pairwise subsampling led to the expectation that sequencing depth would affect the degree of clonotype sharing among donors. Clonotypes shared by all four sorted-subset donors showed higher generation probabilities than non-shared clonotypes. Rarefaction of sorted-subset datasets indicated incomplete sequencing despite the large sequencing depth. Naive subsets generally had larger estimated clonotype richness than memory subsets did.

On this clone itself: Its binding antigen is unknown. Base-call qualities are not available, and no considerably larger clone is one nucleotide away.

Inclusive of the bounding cysteine and phenylalanine, the CDR3 is 18 residues long. The only DNA kept is the CDR3, 54 bases in frame from the first base. From a lookup of the germline V gene (reference sequence), CDR1 and CDR2 are WNHNN and SYGVQD. Here V drops 5 bases and J drops 5 bases, and the junction holds 17 bases not matched to any gene. The donors were healthy, HIV-negative adults who had no recently reported acute infections or vaccinations. All donors were Caucasian adults living in Nashville, Tennessee, USA. CD4+ T cells were enriched by magnetic negative selection, after which naive cells were positively selected on CD45RA and the negative fraction was taken as the memory subset. After blood collection by leukapheresis, PBMCs were isolated using Ficoll-Histopaque density gradient centrifugation and then cryopreserved in the vapor phase of liquid nitrogen. Analytical flow cytometry was used to check the purity and quantity of every magnetically sorted T cell population. Each sorted fraction had its genomic DNA isolated and then quantified by UV absorbance on a Nanodrop 2000c.

TCR CDR3 regions were amplified from genomic DNA by multiplex PCR using the deep immunoSEQ assay. For each cell subset, the extracted genomic DNA was distributed evenly across all wells of several immunoSEQ 96-well plates, and each plate served as one replicate. For sorted subsets, each replicate PCR was loaded with approximately 190 ng genomic DNA, equivalent to approximately 33,000 T cell genomes. Purified libraries were measured with a Qubit 3.0 fluorometer, size-checked on a Bioanalyzer 2100, and measured again with the KAPA Library Quantification kit. Each immunoSEQ 96-well plate was sequenced on its own single-read 150-cycle Illumina NextSeq 550 flow cell. On the study's bioinformatics: Because the immunoSEQ output included only junctional sequences and no quality scores, the filtering could not be the same as the filtering used for full-length reads. To assign V/J genes and CDR3, sequences were annotated using PyIR, a Python wrapper for IgBLAST v1.9, with IMGT germline references. Reads with weak V/J assignments (E-value above 1e-6), missing CDR3, stop codons, out-of-frame junctions, or ambiguous translated residues were removed. A V3J clonotype was defined by an identical inferred V gene, J gene, and CDR3 amino acid sequence. To compute the percentage overlap between repertoires, the number of shared unique clonotypes was divided by the size of the smaller repertoire. RTK rarefaction, the Chao1 estimator, and Recon v2.1 estimates of unobserved clonotypes were used to assess repertoire richness. Generation probabilities were computed with OLGA for all TCRbeta clonotypes obtained by the gDNA method from a handful of donors. TCRdb obtained this table from immuneACCESS and retained in-frame rearrangements with V and J assigned. These tables miss some clones; where compared with another copy, unresolved V genes account for less than half of the shortfall, and the remainder is unexplained. V, J and clone size derive from that table, while D and trimming were established from the DNA sequence. The sample includes some 1.5 million clones, with 95% to 99% observed a single time. Clones ranked in the top ten supply about 0.45% of the sample.

What was sequenced was naive CD4+ T cells sorted from blood. This specimen's cell subset or site label, interpreted: CD45RA+ positively selected. The chain is assembled from TRBV10-1 and TRBJ2-7, with 11 bases matching TRBD2. The origin of this receptor is a man aged 30-40 years in good health. This receptor has the CDR3 CASSPRLGSGRAFHEQYF. The DNA reads as follows: TGCGCCAGCAGTCCGCGTTTGGGTAGCGGGAGGGCCTTTCACGAGCAGTACTTC.